This TCR beta chain is from a study of T cells after yellow fever vaccination. For the study at large: SMART-Seq v4 Ultra Low Input served to prepare low-cell-number fractions. General observations from the study: In FACS-sorted repertoires, abundant clonotypes from the bulk population could appear as contaminants. In post-booster samples, most primary-vaccination clones reappeared (approximately 97% CD4, 70% to 90% CD8).

On this clonotype: What it recognizes is unknown.

Between the trimmed V and J ends, which lost 1 base and 4 bases, there was a span of 12 bases. Germline V lookup: CDR1 SGHDN, CDR2 FVKESK. This CDR3 has 15 amino acids. For TCR, cDNA came from 5'RACE template switching, which added a universal primer site and UMIs. TCRdb called the 5' RACE reads again in MiXCR, with one record for every CDR3 protein. The data contain roughly 250,000 distinct CDR3 sequences, 10% to 15% of them singletons. Sequencing used CD4+ T cells sorted from PBMCs, obtained 45 days after the yellow fever booster vaccination. The chain employs TRBV14 and TRBJ2-3; D is unresolved. This TCR was sampled from a young man who received the YFV17D yellow fever vaccine. The CDR3 bases are TGTGCCAGCAGCCAAGCCCTCCCGATGGCAGATACGCAGTATTTT. Translated, it gives CASSQALPMADTQYF.